The sequence of this T cell receptor beta chain was determined in a study of blood T cell repertoires in COVID-19. Study-wide background: Acute and convalescent COVID-19 specimens originated in the United States, Italy and Spain.

The germline V and J ends were trimmed by 5 bases and 2 bases, with 10 bases remaining between them. Per germline, CDR1 SGHTA and CDR2 FQGTGA. CDR3 length: 14 residues. Donors were grouped by their self-reported clinical history. Recovery meant two consecutive negative NP/OP PCR tests, professional clearance, or resolved symptoms. Original data processing: Cell counts per sample came from amplifying reference gene primers. Profiled with immunoSEQ multiplex PCR; TCRdb holds only in-frame clones, not every one. V and J calls and clone size are those listed in that table; D and trimming were worked out from the DNA. Altogether a few hundred thousand clones are present, approximately 88% being singletons, with the ten largest covering around 8.9%.

The receptor's source is a woman younger than 30 who had recovered from COVID-19. The chain combines TRBV7-3 with TRBJ2-1, with D unresolved. Material: PBMCs or T cells enriched from blood (not recorded which). The chain's CDR3 is CASSPHGAYNEQFF. The CDR3 bases are TGTGCCAGCAGCCCACACGGAGCCTACAATGAGCAGTTCTTC.